The source of this T cell receptor (beta chain) is a study of blood T cells in healthy people across ages. Trimming removed 4 bases from V and 0 bases from J, with 13 bases in between. There are 16 residues in the CDR3. The germline V gene has CDR1 SEHNR and CDR2 FQNEAQ (reference sequence). This clonotype has just a few counts. Its antigen is not identified. Overall study findings and caveats: PBMCs went unsorted, and a conclusive naive versus antigen-experienced comparison was therefore prevented. Donors of long life had a larger count of naive CD4+ cells and greater diversity than aged donors.

It was with a sample-barcoded 5' primer and a J-beta primer mix that a second PCR of about 7 to 12 cycles was run. MiXCR, run by TCRdb on the 5' RACE reads, gives a single entry per CDR3 protein. The table shows about 1.8 million distinct CDR3 sequences, with around half occurring only once. Sequencing input: blood. The rearrangement links TRBV7-9 to TRBJ2-1, with a weak D call TRBD1 (5 bases). The TCR was taken from a woman in her 40s in good health. Written as DNA, the CDR3 is TGTGCCAGCAGCTCTTATAAGGGGCTCTCCTACAATGAGCAGTTCTTC. Translating it yields CASSSYKGLSYNEQFF.